These 2 T cell receptor beta chains came from one sample sequenced in a study of beta chain features in type 1 diabetes. The sequenced template was cDNA made from the entire isolated RNA. The repertoire was sequenced with immunoSEQ multiplex PCR; TCRdb's copy has only in-frame clones and lacks some. The sample comprises 350,000 to 450,000 clones, about 15% of which are singletons, and approximately 0.019% rests with the top ten. The sample consisted of naive CD4+ T cells from blood. The receptor source for this set is a woman younger than 35 in good health.

The chain has TRBV2 and TRBJ2-1; 7 bases align to TRBD2. The J segment lost 5 bases and the V segment lost 6 bases, leaving 7 bases of the junction unmatched. In germline, CDR1 is SNHLY, CDR2 FYNNEI. The CDR3 loop spans 14 amino acids. This chain's CDR3 is CASRKTGGNNEQFF. CDR3 bases: TGTGCCAGCAGGAAGACGGGAGGCAACAATGAGCAGTTCTTC.

The chain couples TRBV5-1 to TRBJ2-3; 11 bases match TRBD2. The CDR3 consists of 15 residues. Trimming at V came to 7 bases and at J to 5 bases, leaving 9 bases not matched to a gene. Germline-derived CDR1 and CDR2 are SGHRS and YFSETQ. The CDR3 sequence is CASASTGTSGDTQYF. The CDR3 nucleotides read TGCGCCAGCGCGAGCACCGGGACTAGCGGAGATACGCAGTATTTT.